This T cell receptor (beta chain) emerged from a study of CD8 T cells in Susac syndrome. CDR1 MNHEY and CDR2 SMNVEV come from the germline V gene (reference sequence). The CDR3 runs to 19 residues. V lost 3 bases to trimming and J lost 0 bases; unmatched junction nucleotides: 13. RNA totalling roughly 0.5 to 1 ug underwent reverse transcription with random hexamers. One entry per CDR3 protein results from TCRdb running MiXCR on the immunoSEQ multiplex PCR reads. Seen here are around 26,000 distinct CDR3 sequences, less than 95% observed once, and the top ten hold more than 0.25%. The sequence was obtained from a human donor in good health. The rearrangement uses TRBV27 and TRBJ1-5, with TRBD1 identical over 8 bases. The specimen sequenced was CD8+ T cells from PBMCs. The CDR3 is CASSFLQGAEVHSNQPQHF. CDR3 sequence (DNA): TGTGCCAGCAGTTTCCTTCAGGGGGCCGAGGTACATAGCAATCAGCCCCAGCATTTT.